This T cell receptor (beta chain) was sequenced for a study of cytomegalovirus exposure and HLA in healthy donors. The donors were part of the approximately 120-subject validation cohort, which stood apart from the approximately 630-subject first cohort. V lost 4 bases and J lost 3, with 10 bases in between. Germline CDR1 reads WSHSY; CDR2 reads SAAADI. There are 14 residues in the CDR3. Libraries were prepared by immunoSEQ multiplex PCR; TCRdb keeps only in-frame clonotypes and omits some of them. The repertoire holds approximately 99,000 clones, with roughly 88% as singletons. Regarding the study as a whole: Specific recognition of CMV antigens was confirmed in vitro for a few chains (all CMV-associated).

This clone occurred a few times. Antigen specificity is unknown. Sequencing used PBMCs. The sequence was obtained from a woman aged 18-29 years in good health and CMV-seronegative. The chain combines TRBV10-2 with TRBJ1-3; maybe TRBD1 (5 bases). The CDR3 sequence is CASSAGGFGNTIYF. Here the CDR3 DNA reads TGCGCCAGCAGTGCCGGGGGTTTTGGAAACACCATATATTTT.